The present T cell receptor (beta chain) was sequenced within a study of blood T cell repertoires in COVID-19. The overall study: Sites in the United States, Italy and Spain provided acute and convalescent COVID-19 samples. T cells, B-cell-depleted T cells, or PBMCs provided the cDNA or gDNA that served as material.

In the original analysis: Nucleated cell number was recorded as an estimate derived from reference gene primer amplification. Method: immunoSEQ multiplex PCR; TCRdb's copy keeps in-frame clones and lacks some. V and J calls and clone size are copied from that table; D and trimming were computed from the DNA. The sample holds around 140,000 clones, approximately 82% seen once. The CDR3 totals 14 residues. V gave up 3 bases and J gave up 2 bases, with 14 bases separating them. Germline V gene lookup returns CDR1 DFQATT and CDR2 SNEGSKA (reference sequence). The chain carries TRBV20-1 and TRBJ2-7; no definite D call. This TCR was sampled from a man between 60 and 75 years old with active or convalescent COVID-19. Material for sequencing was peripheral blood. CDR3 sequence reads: CSASPYRRPYEQYF. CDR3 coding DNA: TGCAGTGCTAGTCCGTACAGAAGACCCTACGAGCAGTACTTC.